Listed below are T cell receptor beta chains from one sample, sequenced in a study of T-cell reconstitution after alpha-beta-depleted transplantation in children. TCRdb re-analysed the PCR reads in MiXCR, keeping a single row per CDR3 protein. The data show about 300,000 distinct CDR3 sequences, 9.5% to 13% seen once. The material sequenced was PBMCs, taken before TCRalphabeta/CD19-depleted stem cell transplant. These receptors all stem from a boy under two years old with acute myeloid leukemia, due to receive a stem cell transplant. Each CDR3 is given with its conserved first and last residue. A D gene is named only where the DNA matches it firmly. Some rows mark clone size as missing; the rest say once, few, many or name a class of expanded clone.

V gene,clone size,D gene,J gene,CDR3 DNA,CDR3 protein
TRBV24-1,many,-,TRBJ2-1,TGTGCCACCAGTGCTCACAATGAGCAGTTCTTC,CATSAHNEQFF
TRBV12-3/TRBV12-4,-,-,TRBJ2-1,TGTGCCAGCAGTTTAGCAATCGAGCAGTTCTTC,CASSLAIEQFF
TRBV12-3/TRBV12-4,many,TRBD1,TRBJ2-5,TGTGCCAGCAGTTTACAGGGGGCGACGGAGACCCAGTACTTC,CASSLQGATETQYF
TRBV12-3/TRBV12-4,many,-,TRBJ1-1,TGTGCCAGCAGATCAGCTTGGACGGGGGGGTGGAAAACTTTCTTT,CASRSAWTGGWKTFF
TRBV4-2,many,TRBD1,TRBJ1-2,TGTGCCAGCAGCCAAGATAGGACAGGGGGAGGCTACACCTTC,CASSQDRTGGGYTF
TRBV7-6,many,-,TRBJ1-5,TGTGCCAGCAGCTTAGAAAATCCTAGGGGCGATAGCAATCAGCCCCAGCATTTT,CASSLENPRGDSNQPQHF
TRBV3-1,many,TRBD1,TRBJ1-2,TGTGCCAGCAGCCAAGTGGACAGGGCCTATGGCTACACCTTC,CASSQVDRAYGYTF
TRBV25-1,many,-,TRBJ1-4,TGTGCCAGCAGTGAAGTCGGTAGCCCGAATGAAAAACTGTTTTTT,CASSEVGSPNEKLFF
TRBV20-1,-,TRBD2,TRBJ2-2,TGCAGTGCGACCGGGACTAGCGGGACCACCGGGGAGCTGTTTTTT,CSATGTSGTTGELFF
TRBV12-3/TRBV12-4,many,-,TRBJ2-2,TGTGCCAGCAGTTCTCAGGGCATCGGGGAGCTGTTTTTT,CASSSQGIGELFF
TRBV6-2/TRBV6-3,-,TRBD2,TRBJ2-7,TGTGCCAGCAGTTACGGGCCCGGGACTAGCGGCTCCTACGAGCAGTACTTC,CASSYGPGTSGSYEQYF
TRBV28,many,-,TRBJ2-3,TGTGCCAGCAGTTTTGGGCGGAGAGGCACAGATACGCAGTATTTT,CASSFGRRGTDTQYF
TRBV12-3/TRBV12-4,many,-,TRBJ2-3,TGTGCCAGCACCTATAGCGATACGCAGTATTTT,CASTYSDTQYF
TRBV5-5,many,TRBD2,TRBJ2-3,TGTGCCAGCAGACTTAGCGGGAGTGCAGATACGCAGTATTTT,CASRLSGSADTQYF
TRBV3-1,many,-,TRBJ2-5,TGTGCCAGCAGCCAAGGGCCATCGGCGGAGACCCAGTACTTC,CASSQGPSAETQYF
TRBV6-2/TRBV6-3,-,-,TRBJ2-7,TGTGCCAGCAGTTACCTAGGGGCAGGGCTGTCCGACTACGAGCAGTACTTC,CASSYLGAGLSDYEQYF
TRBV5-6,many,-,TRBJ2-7,TGTGCCAGCAGCCCAACCTCACCCTCCTACGAGCAGTACTTC,CASSPTSPSYEQYF
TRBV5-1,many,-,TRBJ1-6,TGCGCCAGCAGCCGACCCAGTGAAGGGAATTCACCCCTCCACTTT,CASSRPSEGNSPLHF
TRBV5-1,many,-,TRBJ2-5,TGCGCCAGCAGCCCGGAGCAGGGGCGGGTAGAGACCCAGTACTTC,CASSPEQGRVETQYF
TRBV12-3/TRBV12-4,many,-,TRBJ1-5,TGTGCCAGCAGTGACCCTTATGGAGATCCCGGACAGCCCCAGCATTTT,CASSDPYGDPGQPQHF
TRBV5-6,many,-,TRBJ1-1,TGTGCCAGCAGCTTGGTACGGGCAACTGAAGCTTTCTTT,CASSLVRATEAFF
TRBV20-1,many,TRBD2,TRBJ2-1,TGCAGTGCTTCGACTAGCGGGAAATATGAGCAGTTCTTC,CSASTSGKYEQFF
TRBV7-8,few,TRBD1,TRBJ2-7,TGTGCCAGCAGCCCTAGCCCGACAGGGGGCTACTCCTACGAGCAGTACTTC,CASSPSPTGGYSYEQYF
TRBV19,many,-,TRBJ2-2,TGTGCCAGTAGTCCTAGGACTATGAACACCGGGGAGCTGTTTTTT,CASSPRTMNTGELFF
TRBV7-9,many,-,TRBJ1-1,TGTGCCAGCATCCGAGGGAGGGGCAGGGACACTGAAGCTTTCTTT,CASIRGRGRDTEAFF
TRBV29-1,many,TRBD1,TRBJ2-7,TGCAGCGCCCGGACAGGGCCCTACGAGCAGTACTTC,CSARTGPYEQYF
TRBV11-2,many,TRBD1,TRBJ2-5,TGTGCCAGCAGCTCAGGACAGCCCAGGGGGAAAGAGACCCAGTACTTC,CASSSGQPRGKETQYF
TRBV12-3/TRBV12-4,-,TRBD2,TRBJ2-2,TGTGCCAGCAGTTTAGCGGGGACTAGCGGGGTGACTAGGTACACCGGGGAGCTGTTTTTT,CASSLAGTSGVTRYTGELFF
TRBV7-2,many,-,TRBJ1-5,TGTGCCAGCAGCTTATTCTTGGCAGGGGATCAGCCCCAGCATTTT,CASSLFLAGDQPQHF
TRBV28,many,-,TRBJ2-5,TGTGCCAGCAGTCCCGTCGTTAAGGGGGAGACCCAGTACTTC,CASSPVVKGETQYF
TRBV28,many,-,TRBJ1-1,TGTGCCAGCAGTTGGTATATAGGCTTGGACACTGAAGCTTTCTTT,CASSWYIGLDTEAFF
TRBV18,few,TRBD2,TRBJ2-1,TGTGCCAGCTCACCACAGTGGGATAGCGGGAGAATGAATGAGCAGTTCTTC,CASSPQWDSGRMNEQFF
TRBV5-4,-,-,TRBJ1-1,TGTGCCAGCACCTCGAGGCAGGGCCCTGAAGCTTTCTTT,CASTSRQGPEAFF
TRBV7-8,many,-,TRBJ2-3,TGTGCCAGCAGCCCTTGGGGTCGAGGAGGGCAAACAGATACGCAGTATTTT,CASSPWGRGGQTDTQYF
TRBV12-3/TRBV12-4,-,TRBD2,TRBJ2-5,TGTGCCAGCAGTTTAGCATCGGGACTAGCGGGAGGACGTGAGACCCAGTACTTC,CASSLASGLAGGRETQYF
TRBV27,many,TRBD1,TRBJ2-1,TGTGCCAGCAGTTTTTTCCGGGACAGGGCGGGCAATGAGCAGTTCTTC,CASSFFRDRAGNEQFF
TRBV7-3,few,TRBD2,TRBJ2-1,TGTGCCAGCAGCTTTGACGGGAGGAGCTCCTACAATGAGCAGTTCTTC,CASSFDGRSSYNEQFF
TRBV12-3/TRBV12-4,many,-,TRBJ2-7,TGTGCCAGCAGTTTTGGGGCAGGGGACTACGAGCAGTACTTC,CASSFGAGDYEQYF
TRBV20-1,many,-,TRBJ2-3,TGCAGTGCTAGAGATCGTCGTCGCCAGAGCACAGATACGCAGTATTTT,CSARDRRRQSTDTQYF
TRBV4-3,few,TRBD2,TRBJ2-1,TGCGCCAGCAGCCGCCGACTAGCGGGAGGGCCTGGCAATGAGCAGTTCTTC,CASSRRLAGGPGNEQFF
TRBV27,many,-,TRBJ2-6,TGTGCCAGCAGTGTAACTGGGGCCAACGTCCTGACTTTC,CASSVTGANVLTF
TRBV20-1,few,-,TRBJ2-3,TGCAGTGCTAGAGCGGACAGCACAGATACGCAGTATTTT,CSARADSTDTQYF